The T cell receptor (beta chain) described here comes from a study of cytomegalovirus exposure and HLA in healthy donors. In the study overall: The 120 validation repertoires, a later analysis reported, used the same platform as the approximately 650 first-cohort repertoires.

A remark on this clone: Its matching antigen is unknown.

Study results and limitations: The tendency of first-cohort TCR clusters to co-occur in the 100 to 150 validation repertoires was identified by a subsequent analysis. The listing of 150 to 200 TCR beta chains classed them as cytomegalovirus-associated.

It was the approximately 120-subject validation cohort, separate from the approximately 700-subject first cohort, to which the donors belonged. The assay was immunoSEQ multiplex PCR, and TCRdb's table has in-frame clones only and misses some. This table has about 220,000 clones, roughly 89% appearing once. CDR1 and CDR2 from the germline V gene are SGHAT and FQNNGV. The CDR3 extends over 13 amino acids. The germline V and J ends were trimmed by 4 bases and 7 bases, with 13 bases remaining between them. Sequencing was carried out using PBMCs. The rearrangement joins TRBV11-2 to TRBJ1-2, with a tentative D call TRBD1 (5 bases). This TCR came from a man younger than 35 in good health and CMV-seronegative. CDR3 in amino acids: CASSSGRGGGYTF. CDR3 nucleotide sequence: TGTGCCAGCAGCTCGGGGCGGGGAGGTGGCTACACCTTC.